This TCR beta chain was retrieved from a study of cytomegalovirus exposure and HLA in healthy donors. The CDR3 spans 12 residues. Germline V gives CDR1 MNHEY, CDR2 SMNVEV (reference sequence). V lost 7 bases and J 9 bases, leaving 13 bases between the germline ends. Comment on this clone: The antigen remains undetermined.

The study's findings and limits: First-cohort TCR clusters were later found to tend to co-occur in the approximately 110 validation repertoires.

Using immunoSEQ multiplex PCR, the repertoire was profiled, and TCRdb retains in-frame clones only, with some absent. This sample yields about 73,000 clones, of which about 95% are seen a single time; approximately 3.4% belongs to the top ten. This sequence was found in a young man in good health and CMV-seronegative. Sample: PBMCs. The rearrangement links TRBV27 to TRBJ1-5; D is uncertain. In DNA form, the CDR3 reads TGTGCCAGCAACACCGCCCGGGGGCCCCAGCATTTT. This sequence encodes CASNTARGPQHF.